This TCR beta chain was identified in a study of blood T cell repertoires in COVID-19. Turning to the study itself: Whether acute or convalescent, the COVID-19 samples came from the United States, Italy and Spain. In each case, the material was cDNA or gDNA derived from T cells, B-cell-depleted T cells, or PBMCs.

The CDR3 is 16 residues long. V shed 5 bases and J 5 bases; nucleotides not matched to a gene: 9. Germline lookup yields CDR1 SGHTA and CDR2 FQGTGA. This clone was seen a handful of times. Per the original methods: Scientists estimated how many nucleated cells there were by amplifying reference gene primers. Profiling relied on immunoSEQ multiplex PCR, and the TCRdb table lists in-frame clones only, not all of them. That table furnishes V, J and clone size, whereas the DNA furnished D and trimming. The sample has about 520,000 clones, roughly 88% seen once. J is TRBJ2-5 and V is TRBV7-3, with 12 bases fitting TRBD2. Material: peripheral blood. This sequence originates from a human donor in a cohort sampled during active COVID-19. The CDR3 loop reads CASSPDLAGGSETQYF. DNA for the CDR3: TGTGCCAGCAGCCCAGATCTAGCGGGAGGGTCGGAGACCCAGTACTTC.